This T cell receptor (beta chain) comes out of a study of T cell responses to AZD1222 COVID-19 vaccine (dated by TCRdb to the early 2020s). Some background on the complete study: AZD1222 recipients whose second dose came at about 4 weeks and those whose second dose came at about 12 weeks were combined into one group, since spike-specific TCR depth and breadth did not differ between the two schedules. TCR sequencing was performed for over 230 trial participants, of whom approximately 200 were given two doses of AZD1222 and approximately 25 were given two doses of MenACWY control vaccine. Trial participants were enrolled into age subgroups of 18-55, 56-69 and 70-plus years, which contained approximately 150, 30 and 60 TCR-sequenced participants, respectively. Study-wide conclusions, independent of this receptor: Participants were mostly white British, with more females than males. The authors suggested clonal diversity may have been underestimated. Nearly half of unique spike-specific TCRs reportedly recognized epitopes outside regions mutated in the B.1.351 and B.1.1.7 variants. The 56-69-year group was small, and its depth increase did not reach significance, likely because of low power. CD4 TCRs associated with the vaccine covered the entire spike protein, and the dominant responses were in regions 160-218 and 743-854. Because no samples from the day 14 peak response were available, repertoires could be characterized only after the peak T cell response. Conclusions about previously exposed vaccinees are limited because only six or seven AZD1222 recipients were SARS-CoV-2 seropositive at baseline. Spike-specific TCR breadth and depth rose significantly after two AZD1222 doses compared with day 0 and with MenACWY recipients.

With respect to this clone: Its antigen target is currently unknown. No per-base quality is available; no much larger clone lies one base away. Other nucleotide sequences in the sample specify the same CDR3.

Interpreted using the paper, the time point label stands for: baseline before first vaccination. Samples from vaccinated people were obtained from the UK trials COV001 and COV002, which included a single-blind randomized controlled phase 2/3 trial of AZD1222 (ChAdOx1 nCoV-19) in healthy adults. For TCRbeta chain sequencing, PBMC samples from trial participants were taken at day 0 and at day 28 after the second dose. The CDR3 regions of human TCRbeta chains were analyzed by immunosequencing. The paper's processing steps were these. Repertoire TCRs were matched against a reference library of SARS-CoV-2-specific TCRs generated with the MIRA antigen-specificity platform. Breadth was defined as the fraction of unique TCRs that were SARS-CoV-2-associated, and depth was defined as the fraction of total T cells that were SARS-CoV-2-associated. Each spike-specific TCR was assigned to its reactive spike region and to a CD4 or CD8 class using the MIRA data. Log10-transformed breadth and depth values were compared by one-way ANOVA with Sidak's multiple comparisons tests. The immuneACCESS repertoire file appears here via TCRdb, limited to in-frame rearrangements. These files lack a portion of the clones; in checked studies, under half of the deficit traces to unresolved V genes, and the cause of the others is not known. V, J and clone size are taken as reported in that table, and D and trimming were inferred from the DNA itself. Within this sample are over 100,000 clones, with 88% of them counted one time only. Around a sixth of the sample lies in the top ten.

V is pared back by 3 bases and J by 6 bases, with 10 bases lying between the germline termini. The CDR3 measures 13 amino acids from cysteine to phenylalanine. The only DNA kept is the CDR3, 39 bases in frame from the first base. Sample: peripheral blood, taken on day 0 of AZD1222 vaccination. This chain is built from TRBV12-3 or TRBV12-4 and TRBJ2-3, with TRBD1 as a weak D call on 5 bases. The clonotype comes from an adult in good health. The sequence in DNA is TGTGCCAGCAGTTTTAGGGGTCCCGATACGCAGTATTTT. The resulting protein is CASSFRGPDTQYF.